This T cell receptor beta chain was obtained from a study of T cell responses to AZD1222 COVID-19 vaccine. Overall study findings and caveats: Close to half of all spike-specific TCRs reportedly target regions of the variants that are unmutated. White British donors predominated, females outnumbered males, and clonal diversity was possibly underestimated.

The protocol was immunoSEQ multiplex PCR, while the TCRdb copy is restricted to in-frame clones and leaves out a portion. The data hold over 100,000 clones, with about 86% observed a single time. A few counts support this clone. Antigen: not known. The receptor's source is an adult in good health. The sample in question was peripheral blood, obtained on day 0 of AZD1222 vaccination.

The CDR3: CAISESQGPSGNTIYF. The CDR3 region has the DNA TGTGCCATCAGTGAGTCGCAGGGCCCCTCTGGAAACACCATATATTTT. This chain joins TRBV10-3 and TRBJ1-3; D may be TRBD1 (5 bases). The germline CDR1 and CDR2 sequences are ENHRY and SYGVKD. V lost 0 bases, J lost 0 bases, and 9 bases lay in between. The CDR3 contains 16 residues.